The 22 T cell receptor beta chains reported below all come from one sample, sequenced in a study of Ad26.COV2.S vaccination and SARS-CoV-2 variants. Clones were read by immunoSEQ multiplex PCR, and TCRdb kept only the in-frame ones, dropping some. The sample consists of approximately 450,000 clones, 80% to 95% of them appearing once. The treatment is: some 19 received Ad26.COV2.S at low or high dose, single or two shots; several received placebo; per-sample allocation not given. Collection of the samples took place on day 63 after the first injection of vaccine or placebo. This specimen consisted of peripheral blood, obtained in a trial of Ad26.COV2.S vaccine versus placebo. These receptors were obtained from a person aged 18-65 years who received the Ad26.COV2.S COVID-19 vaccine or a placebo.

The chain combines TRBV19 with TRBJ2-1; D remains ambiguous. The CDR3 spans 12 residues. In germline, CDR1 is LNHDA, CDR2 SQIVND (reference sequence). Trimming took 1 base from V and 9 from J, leaving 7 bases between them. This CDR3 reads CASSIATAEQFF. CDR3 DNA sequence: TGTGCCAGTAGTATAGCTACGGCTGAGCAGTTCTTC.

This clone was seen a single time. The chain joins TRBV30 to TRBJ2-7; D is unresolved. This CDR3 has 13 residues. Germline CDR1 GTSNPN, CDR2 SVGIG (reference sequence). V shed 5 bases and J shed 3 bases, with 14 bases lying between them. This CDR3 is CAWGSRAVYEQYF. DNA for the CDR3: TGTGCCTGGGGGTCGAGAGCAGTCTACGAGCAGTACTTC.

The chain uses TRBV6-6 and TRBJ1-2; D is ambiguous. This CDR3 has 15 amino acids. V shed 4 bases and J shed 0 bases, with 12 bases lying between them. The germline CDR1 and CDR2 sequences are MNHNY and SVGAGI (reference sequence). CDR3 sequence (DNA): TGTGCCAGCAGTTTCCTCCCTTCATCTAACTATGGCTACACCTTC. Its translation is CASSFLPSSNYGYTF.

This clone was detected once. This sequence joins TRBV2 and TRBJ1-1; 7 bases map to TRBD1. CDR1 SNHLY and CDR2 FYNNEI come from the germline V gene. V shed 2 bases, J shed 5 bases, and the junction held 11 bases outside the gene matches. This CDR3 spans 16 amino acids. CDR3 loop: CASSELPVGGWTEAFF. The CDR3 region has the DNA TGTGCCAGCAGTGAACTCCCTGTAGGGGGCTGGACTGAAGCTTTCTTT. The full variable domain, with the rest looked up from reference TRBV2 and TRBJ1-1, is EPEVTQTPSHQVTQMGQEVILRCVPISNHLYFYWYRQILGQKVEFLVSFYNNEISEKSEIFDDQFSVERPDGSNFTLKIRSTKLEDSAMYFCASSELPVGGWTEAFFGQGTRLTVV.

V and J are TRBV18 and TRBJ2-7, with D tentatively TRBD2 (6 bases). V was shortened by 2 bases and J by 4 bases, with 18 bases between the two germline ends. Per the germline V gene, CDR1 is KGHSH and CDR2 is LQKENI. The CDR3 contains 16 residues. CDR3 amino acids: CASSPSLGGEVYEQYF. DNA for the CDR3: TGTGCCAGCTCACCAAGCTTGGGGGGAGAGGTGTACGAGCAGTACTTC.

The chain joins TRBV3-1 (or the pseudogene TRBV3-2) to TRBJ1-4, with 10 bases fitting TRBD1. The CDR3 is 18 amino acids. V lost 2 bases, J lost 0 bases, and 6 bases stayed unmatched. Germline V lookup: CDR1 LGHDT, CDR2 YNNKEL (reference sequence). CDR3 sequence (DNA): TGTGCCAGCAGCCAATACGGGACAGGGGTCACAACTAATGAAAAACTGTTTTTT. Amino acids: CASSQYGTGVTTNEKLFF.

The chain has TRBV30 and TRBJ1-4; maybe TRBD1 (5 bases). This CDR3 region has 17 residues. Trimming took 0 bases from V and 3 from J, leaving 17 bases between them. Germline CDR1 reads GTSNPN; CDR2 reads SVGIG (reference sequence). The CDR3 sequence is CAWSVGVGGLSNEKLFF. The CDR3, as DNA: TGTGCCTGGAGTGTGGGCGTTGGGGGGTTGTCTAATGAAAAACTGTTTTTT.

The chain couples TRBV19 to TRBJ2-7; D may be TRBD2 (5 bases). The V end was cut by 6 bases, the J end by 3 bases, with 9 bases between. There are 12 residues in the CDR3. In germline, CDR1 is LNHDA, CDR2 SQIVND (reference sequence). CDR3 coding DNA: TGTGCCAGTAGCAGGACTGGCTACGAGCAGTACTTC. This codes for CASSRTGYEQYF.

The chain links TRBV4-2 to TRBJ1-5; no clear D. Trimming removed 0 bases at V and 4 bases at J, with 7 bases between. The CDR3 is 14 amino acids. Germline V gene sequence: CDR1 LGHNA, CDR2 YNFKEQ. CDR3 amino acids: CASSQEWQNQPQHF. The CDR3 coding sequence is TGTGCCAGCAGCCAAGAATGGCAGAATCAGCCCCAGCATTTT.

The chain is built from TRBV27 and TRBJ2-2, with D unresolved. Germline CDR1 is MNHEY and CDR2 is SMNVEV (reference sequence). The V end lost 3 bases, the J end lost 4 bases, and 9 bases lay between the germline ends. This CDR3 is 14 amino acids long. The CDR3 region is CASSFISGTGELFF. As DNA, the CDR3 is TGTGCCAGCAGTTTTATATCCGGCACCGGGGAGCTGTTTTTT.

This sequence joins TRBV7-9 and TRBJ2-1; 13 nucleotides line up with TRBD2. The CDR3 contains 16 residues. Germline values: CDR1 SEHNR, CDR2 FQNEAQ (reference sequence). Unmatched junction bases numbered 8, after V lost 2 bases and J lost 10 bases. CDR3 DNA: TGTGCCAGCAGCTTACTGACTAGCGGGAGGCCTGGGGAGCAGTTCTTC. It translates to CASSLLTSGRPGEQFF.

In this sample, this clone turned up a few times. The J gene is TRBJ1-5, the V gene TRBV6-2 or TRBV6-3, with D maybe TRBD1 (6 bases). The CDR3 length is 16 residues. V shed 3 bases and J shed 7 bases, with 19 bases lying between them. From germline, CDR1 is MNHEY and CDR2 SVGEGT. CDR3 sequence (DNA): TGTGCCAGCAGTTATTTCTCGGACAGCGGGGGACAGCCCCAGCATTTT. This encodes CASSYFSDSGGQPQHF.

The chain joins TRBV6-5 to TRBJ2-6; D may match TRBD1 or TRBD2 (6 bases each). The germline V gene has CDR1 MNHEY and CDR2 SVGAGI. V was trimmed by 0 bases and J by 2 bases, leaving 8 bases between them. There are 16 residues in the CDR3. The CDR3 sequence is CASSYSGGAGANVLTF. In DNA form, the CDR3 reads TGTGCCAGCAGTTACTCGGGGGGCGCTGGGGCCAACGTCCTGACTTTC.

The sample holds one count of this clone. The chain is built from TRBV28 and TRBJ2-7, with 8 bases lining up with TRBD2. This CDR3 has 16 residues. The junction had 13 bases not matched to a gene; V was cut back by 6 bases and J by 3 bases. The germline gives CDR1 MDHEN, CDR2 SYDVKM. In DNA, the CDR3 is TGTGCCAGCAGCCTGGTTGGGAGCGGGAGTCGCTACGAGCAGTACTTC. This gives the protein CASSLVGSGSRYEQYF.

V usage is TRBV27 and J usage is TRBJ1-2; 7 positions agree with TRBD1. CDR1 and CDR2 (germline): MNHEY, SMNVEV (reference sequence). Germline trimming cut 8 bases from V and 5 bases from J; bases unmatched to any gene: 11. The CDR3 is made up of 14 amino acids. This chain's CDR3 is CASSYQGEPYGYTF. CDR3 nucleotides: TGTGCCAGCTCCTATCAGGGGGAGCCGTATGGCTACACCTTC.

This rearrangement joins TRBV3-1 (or the pseudogene TRBV3-2) to TRBJ1-3; perhaps TRBD1 as D (5 bases). The V gene lost 4 bases and the J gene lost 0 bases, with 13 bases spanning the gap. Germline CDR1 reads LGHDT; CDR2 reads YNNKEL (reference sequence). The CDR3 contains 16 residues. Written as DNA, the CDR3 is TGTGCCAGCAGCCGGGGAACAGGAAGCTCTGGAAACACCATATATTTT. Its translation is CASSRGTGSSGNTIYF.

The V and J genes are TRBV5-1 and TRBJ2-3; D possibly corresponds to TRBD2 (5 bases). The V gene's germline CDR1 is SGHRS and CDR2 YFSETQ. The CDR3 loop spans 15 amino acids. Trimming pared 7 bases from V and 1 base from J, leaving 16 bases between. The CDR3 coding sequence is TGCGCCAGCCGGGATAACATTGCGGGCACAGATACGCAGTATTTT. This codes for CASRDNIAGTDTQYF.

The chain uses TRBV28 and TRBJ2-1; possible D gene TRBD1, 6 bases. CDR1 and CDR2 (germline): MDHEN, SYDVKM. The CDR3 consists of 15 residues. Trimming took 3 bases from V and 0 from J, leaving 9 bases between them. The CDR3 sequence is CASSFQGSSYNEQFF. Written as DNA, the CDR3 is TGTGCCAGCAGTTTCCAGGGGAGCTCCTACAATGAGCAGTTCTTC.

V gene TRBV3-1 (or the pseudogene TRBV3-2) combines with J gene TRBJ2-5, with a tentative D call TRBD2 (5 bases). Trimming left V 0 bases short and J 6 bases short, with 11 bases between. Germline V gives CDR1 LGHDT, CDR2 YNNKEL (reference sequence). This CDR3 region has 14 residues. This CDR3 is CASSQDPGFQTQYF. As DNA, the CDR3 is TGTGCCAGCAGCCAAGATCCGGGATTCCAGACCCAGTACTTC.

The V and J genes are TRBV5-1 and TRBJ1-2; tentatively, D is TRBD1 (5 bases). The CDR3 has 13 residues. Germline V gives CDR1 SGHRS, CDR2 YFSETQ. V lost 4 bases to trimming and J lost 6 bases, with 13 bases between them. CDR3 DNA sequence: TGCGCCAGCAGCCGTACCATACAGGATGGCTACACCTTC. It is translated as CASSRTIQDGYTF.

The chain recombines TRBV9 with TRBJ1-4, with a tentative D call TRBD1 (6 bases). Trimming took 4 bases from V and 5 from J, leaving 9 bases between them. This CDR3 is 13 amino acids long. Germline V gene data show CDR1 as SGDLS and CDR2 as YYNGEE. The CDR3 DNA follows: TGTGCCAGCAGCAGACAGGAGAATGAAAAACTGTTTTTT. Protein: CASSRQENEKLFF. Full variable domain (outside the CDR3, taken from reference TRBV9 and TRBJ1-4): DSGVTQTPKHLITATGQRVTLRCSPRSGDLSVYWYQQSLDQGLQFLIQYYNGEERAKGNILERFSAQQFPDLHSELNLSSLELGDSALYFCASSRQENEKLFFGSGTQLSVL.

The chain employs TRBV15 and TRBJ1-5; TRBD1 might be the D (5 bases). Trimming pared 3 bases from V and 8 bases from J, leaving 23 bases between. The CDR3 loop spans 17 amino acids. The germline gives CDR1 LNHNV, CDR2 YYDKDF (reference sequence). This CDR3 reads CATSREPPEGQVEPQHF. The DNA of the CDR3 is TGTGCCACCAGCAGGGAGCCCCCCGAGGGGCAAGTGGAGCCCCAGCATTTT.